This TCR beta chain is drawn from a study of T cell clusters in autoimmune cytopenias. TRB rearrangements were amplified by touch-down multiplex PCR with mixed TRB-A/B primers. For each CDR3 protein, TCRdb gives one entry from its re-call of the multiplex PCR reads, without DNA. The specimen's table records fewer than 8,500 distinct CDR3 sequences. To note about this clonotype: The target antigen is unknown.

Germline V gene lookup returns CDR1 LNHDA and CDR2 SQIVND (reference sequence). There are 13 residues in the CDR3. TRB was amplified from about 270 ng of peripheral blood genomic DNA per sample. Study-wide findings and caveats: TRB repertoire shifts in secondary cytopenia and chronic lymphocytic leukemia mostly reflected lymphoma, not autoimmunity.

The clonotype was recovered from a human donor with an autoimmune cytopenia or autoimmune hepatitis (not recorded which). Sequencing was carried out using peripheral blood. The V and J genes are TRBV19 and TRBJ2-3. This CDR3 is CASSLTGIDTQYF.